The 5 T cell receptor beta chains listed next were all sequenced from one sample in a study of blood T cell repertoires in COVID-19. Using immunoSEQ multiplex PCR, the repertoire was profiled, and TCRdb retains in-frame clones only, with some absent. The sample includes approximately 210,000 clones, roughly 87% seen only once; the top ten take 1.9%. The sequenced sample was peripheral blood. These receptor sequences come from a man aged 35 to 55 with active or convalescent COVID-19.

The chain recombines TRBV11-2 with TRBJ1-1; D is undetermined. The V end lost 7 bases, the J end lost 11 bases, and 11 bases lay between the germline ends. The V gene's germline CDR1 is SGHAT and CDR2 FQNNGV. This CDR3 has 10 residues. This CDR3 reads CASTLVFAFF. Written as DNA, the CDR3 is TGTGCCAGCACCCTAGTGTTTGCTTTCTTT.

The V call is TRBV2, the J call TRBJ2-3; a weak D match, TRBD2 (5 bases). Per germline, CDR1 SNHLY and CDR2 FYNNEI. CDR3 size: 14 residues. Trimming took 3 bases from V and 4 from J, leaving 11 bases between them. CDR3 DNA sequence: TGTGCCAGCAGTGATTACTGGGGAGCAGATACGCAGTATTTT. This translates into CASSDYWGADTQYF.

The chain combines TRBV10-2 with TRBJ1-1; 7 nucleotides match TRBD1. CDR1 is WSHSY, CDR2 SAAADI, per germline. There are 15 residues in the CDR3. The V gene end was trimmed by 7 bases and the J gene end by 0 bases; junction bases not matched to a gene: 8. The CDR3 region is CASIQRGQVNTEAFF. The CDR3 DNA follows: TGCGCCAGCATCCAGCGTGGACAGGTGAACACTGAAGCTTTCTTT.

This clone came up once. The chain carries TRBV18 and TRBJ2-2, with TRBD1 identical over 7 bases. V lost 3 bases to trimming and J lost 1 base; unmatched junction nucleotides: 5. This CDR3 has 16 amino acids. Germline CDR1 KGHSH, CDR2 LQKENI. Here the CDR3 reads CASSPRDRVNTGELFF. The DNA of the CDR3 is TGTGCCAGCTCACCTCGCGACAGGGTGAACACCGGGGAGCTGTTTTTT. Full variable domain (remainder filled in from reference TRBV18 and TRBJ2-2): NAGVMQNPRHLVRRRGQEARLRCSPMKGHSHVYWYRQLPEEGLKFMVYLQKENIIDESGMPKERFSAEFPKEGPSILRIQQVVRGDSAAYFCASSPRDRVNTGELFFGEGSRLTVL.

The chain joins TRBV19 to TRBJ2-1, with D perhaps matching TRBD2 (5 bases). The CDR3 is 12 residues long. Germline V gives CDR1 LNHDA, CDR2 SQIVND (reference sequence). V lost 10 bases and J lost 10, with 17 bases in between. In DNA form, the CDR3 reads TGTGCCACCCGCGGCGGGCAGCCCGAGCAGTTCTTC. It codes for CATRGGQPEQFF.